This T cell receptor (beta chain) came from a study of early T cells in non-severe SARS-CoV-2 infection. This clonotype was picked up many times. The germline V gene encodes CDR1 SEHNR and CDR2 FQNEAQ (reference sequence). The CDR3 totals 12 residues. V was shortened by 4 bases and J by 8 bases, with 6 bases between the two germline ends. TCRdb analysed the 5' RACE reads with MiXCR anew, one entry per CDR3 protein. The sample includes under 40,000 distinct CDR3 sequences, roughly 6% of them seen just once. Source material: whole blood. This sequence was found in an adult who was a healthcare worker with PCR-confirmed SARS-CoV-2 infection or an uninfected control (not recorded which). This chain uses TRBV7-9 with TRBJ1-6; D ambiguous. CDR3: CASSSTYSPLHF. Here the CDR3 DNA reads TGTGCCAGCAGCTCGACGTATTCACCCCTCCACTTT.